This T cell receptor (beta chain) was retrieved from a study of T cell responses to AZD1222 COVID-19 vaccine. Whole-study findings and limits: Donors in the cohort were predominantly white British and more often female, and clonal diversity was possibly underestimated.

As regards this clone: Its specificity is unknown.

TCRdb's table, derived via immunoSEQ multiplex PCR, lists solely in-frame clones and lacks some. The table has 20,000 or so clones, roughly 84% seen once; the top ten hold around 16%. Samples with a second dose at about 4 or about 12 weeks were pooled together. Germline CDR1 is MGHRA and CDR2 is YSYEKL. This CDR3 has 16 residues. V was shortened by 4 bases and J by 2 bases, with 16 bases between the two germline ends. This sequence was found in an adult who received the AZD1222 COVID-19 vaccine. The specimen comprised peripheral blood, sampled 28 days after the second AZD1222 dose. V gene TRBV4-1 combines with J gene TRBJ2-3; perhaps TRBD2 as D (5 bases). CDR3 in amino acids: CASSRTTSGSTDTQYF. The CDR3 nucleotides read TGCGCCAGCAGCCGCACAACGTCGGGGTCCACAGATACGCAGTATTTT.